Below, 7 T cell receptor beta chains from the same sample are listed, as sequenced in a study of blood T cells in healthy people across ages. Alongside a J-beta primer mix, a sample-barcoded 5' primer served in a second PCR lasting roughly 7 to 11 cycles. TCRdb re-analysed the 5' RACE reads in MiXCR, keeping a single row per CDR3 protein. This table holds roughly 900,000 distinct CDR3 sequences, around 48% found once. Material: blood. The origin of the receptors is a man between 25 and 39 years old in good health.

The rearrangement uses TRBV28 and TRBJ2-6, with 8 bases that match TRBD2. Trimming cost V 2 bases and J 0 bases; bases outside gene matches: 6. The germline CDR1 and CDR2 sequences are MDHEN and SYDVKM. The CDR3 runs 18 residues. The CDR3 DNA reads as TGTGCCAGCAGTTTAGGAGCGGGGGTCTACTCTGGGGCCAACGTCCTGACTTTC. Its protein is CASSLGAGVYSGANVLTF.

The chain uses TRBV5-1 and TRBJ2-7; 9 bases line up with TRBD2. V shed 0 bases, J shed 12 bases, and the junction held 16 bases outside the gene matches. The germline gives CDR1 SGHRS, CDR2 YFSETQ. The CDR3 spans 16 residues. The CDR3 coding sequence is TGCGCCAGCAGCTTGGCTACGCGGGGGGGCGGAGAGACCCGGTACTTC. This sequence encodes CASSLATRGGGETRYF.

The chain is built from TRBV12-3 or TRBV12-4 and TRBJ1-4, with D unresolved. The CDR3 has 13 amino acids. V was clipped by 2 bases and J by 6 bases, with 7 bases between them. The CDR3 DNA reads TGTGCCAGCAGTTTACGGCATGATGAAAAACTGTTTTTT. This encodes CASSLRHDEKLFF.

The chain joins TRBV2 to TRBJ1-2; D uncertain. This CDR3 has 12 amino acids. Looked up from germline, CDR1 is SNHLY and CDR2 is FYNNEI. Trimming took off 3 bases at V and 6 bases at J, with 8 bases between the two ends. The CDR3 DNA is TGTGCCAGCAGTGAGGGCTCCCATGGCTACACCTTC. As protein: CASSEGSHGYTF.

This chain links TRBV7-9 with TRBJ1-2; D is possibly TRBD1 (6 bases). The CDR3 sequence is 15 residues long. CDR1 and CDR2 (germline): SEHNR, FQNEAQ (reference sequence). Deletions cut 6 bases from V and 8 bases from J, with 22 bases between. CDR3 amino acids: CASSYAARGNGGYTF. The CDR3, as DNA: TGTGCCAGCAGTTACGCGGCCAGGGGAAATGGGGGCTACACCTTC.

The DNA for the CDR3 is TGTGCCAGCAGTGAAGTCGGTCAGATCGGGGAGCTGTTTTTT. This gives the protein CASSEVGQIGELFF. The chain links TRBV2 to TRBJ2-2; D call uncertain. The CDR3 length is 14 residues. With 1 base removed from V and 7 bases from J, the gap between germline ends came to 10 bases. Germline CDR1 is SNHLY and CDR2 is FYNNEI.

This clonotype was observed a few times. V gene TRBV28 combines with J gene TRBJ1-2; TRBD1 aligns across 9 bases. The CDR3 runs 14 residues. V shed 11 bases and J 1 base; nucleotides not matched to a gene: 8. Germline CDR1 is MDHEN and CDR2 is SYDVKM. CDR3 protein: CAGRETGGNYGYTF. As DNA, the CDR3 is TGTGCCGGGAGAGAGACAGGGGGTAACTATGGCTACACCTTC.